This T cell receptor (beta chain) was identified during a study of OX40 agonist ivuxolimab in advanced cancers. This CDR3 contains 13 residues. Trimming removed 1 base at V and 8 bases at J, with 6 bases between. Germline CDR1 SGHVS, CDR2 FQNEAQ. Profiling relied on immunoSEQ multiplex PCR, and the TCRdb table lists in-frame clones only, not all of them. Of about 48,000 clones listed, under 85% are singletons. The source material was CD4+ or CD8+ T cells sorted from blood, sampled in a trial of the OX40 agonist ivuxolimab. This TCR was recovered from an adult with an advanced solid tumor such as melanoma, head and neck, liver or kidney cancer. The V call is TRBV7-8, the J call TRBJ1-6; D ambiguous. The CDR3 bases are TGTGCCAGCAGCTTAGGGGGAGATTCACCCCTCCACTTT. It encodes CASSLGGDSPLHF.